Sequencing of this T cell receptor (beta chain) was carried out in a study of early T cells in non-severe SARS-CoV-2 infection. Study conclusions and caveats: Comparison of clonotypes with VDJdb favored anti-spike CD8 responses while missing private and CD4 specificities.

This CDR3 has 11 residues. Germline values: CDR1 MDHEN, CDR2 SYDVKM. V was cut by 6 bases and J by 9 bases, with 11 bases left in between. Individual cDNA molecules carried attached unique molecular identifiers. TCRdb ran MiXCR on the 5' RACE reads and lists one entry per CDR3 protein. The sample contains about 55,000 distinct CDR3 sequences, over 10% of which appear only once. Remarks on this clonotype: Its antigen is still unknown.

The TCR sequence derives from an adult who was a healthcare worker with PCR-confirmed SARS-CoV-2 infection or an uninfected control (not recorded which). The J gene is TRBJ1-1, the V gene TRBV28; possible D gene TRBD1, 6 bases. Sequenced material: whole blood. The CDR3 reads CASSHTGQAFF. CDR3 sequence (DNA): TGTGCCAGCAGCCACACAGGGCAAGCTTTCTTT. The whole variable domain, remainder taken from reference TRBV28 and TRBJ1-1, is DVKVTQSSRYLVKRTGEKVFLECVQDMDHENMFWYRQDPGLGLRLIYFSYDVKMKEKGDIPEGYSVSREKKERFSLILESASTNQTSMYLCASSHTGQAFFGQGTRLTVV.